The T cell receptor beta chain described here comes from a study of Ad26.COV2.S vaccination and SARS-CoV-2 variants. The data were produced by immunoSEQ multiplex PCR, yet TCRdb's version contains in-frame clones alone and is incomplete. Of about 420,000 clones in the sample, roughly 90% were seen once. This sample's treatment: some 20 received Ad26.COV2.S at low or high dose, single or two shots; about 5 received placebo; per-sample allocation not given. Sampling took place 63 days after the first vaccine or placebo injection. CDR3 length: 17 residues. With 5 bases clipped from V and 3 bases from J, the junction kept 11 bases outside the gene matches. Germline CDR1 is KGHSH and CDR2 is LQKENI.

Source: peripheral blood, taken in a trial of Ad26.COV2.S vaccine versus placebo. This receptor was obtained from a person between 18 and 59 years old who received the Ad26.COV2.S COVID-19 vaccine or a placebo. The chain uses TRBV18 and TRBJ2-5, with TRBD1 matching 11 bases. The DNA for the CDR3 is TGTGCCAGCTCAAGCAAAATTCCGGGACAGGGGGAAGAGACCCAGTACTTC. It codes for CASSSKIPGQGEETQYF.